The text below deals with one T cell receptor beta chain. This sample is drawn from a study of blood T cell repertoires in COVID-19. Germline CDR1 ENHRY, CDR2 SYGVKD. This CDR3 has 13 residues. V was pared by 5 bases and J by 2 bases, with 9 bases between. Clones were read by immunoSEQ multiplex PCR, and TCRdb kept only the in-frame ones, dropping some. The sample consists of around 170,000 clones, around 86% of them appearing once. Sample: peripheral blood. This TCR derives from a man between 65 and 79 years old who had recovered from COVID-19. The chain recombines TRBV10-3 with TRBJ2-5; possible D gene TRBD1, 5 bases. CDR3 sequence: CAISRGTQETQYF. In DNA, the CDR3 is TGTGCCATCAGTAGGGGCACACAAGAGACCCAGTACTTC.